This TCR beta chain derives from a study of blood T cell repertoires in COVID-19. At the level of the study: Recovered participants had two consecutive negative NP/OP PCR tests, healthcare professional clearance, or symptom resolution. PBMCs, B-cell-depleted T cells, or T cells were the source of the cDNA or gDNA that made up the material.

The study drew participants aged about 18 to 89 years from 20 to 30 US areas. Clones were sequenced by immunoSEQ multiplex PCR, and TCRdb holds only the in-frame ones, with some missing. This table has over 200,000 clones, around 85% appearing once. Sequenced: PBMCs or T cells enriched from blood (not recorded which). The clonotype was recovered from a woman between 50 and 59 years old in a cohort exposed to, infected with or recovered from COVID-19 (not recorded which).

The CDR3 reads CASSDSSLFGNLYGYTF. CDR3 DNA: TGTGCCAGCAGTGACTCGAGTTTATTCGGTAACCTCTATGGCTACACCTTC. The chain is built from TRBV6-4 and TRBJ1-2; D unclear. Trimming shortened V by 0 bases and J by 4 bases, and 18 bases separated the two germline ends. The CDR3 totals 17 residues. Germline V gives CDR1 MRHNA, CDR2 SNTAGT.